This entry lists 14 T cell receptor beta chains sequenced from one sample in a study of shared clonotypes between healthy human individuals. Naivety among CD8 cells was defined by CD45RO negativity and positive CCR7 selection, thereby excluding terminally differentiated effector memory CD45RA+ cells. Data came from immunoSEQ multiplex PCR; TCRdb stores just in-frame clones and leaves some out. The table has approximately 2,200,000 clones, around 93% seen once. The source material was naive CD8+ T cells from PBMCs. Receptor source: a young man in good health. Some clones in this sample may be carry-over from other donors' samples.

CDR3 in DNA: TGTGCCAGTATGAACGGGGTCACCGGGGAGCTGTTTTTT. It yields the protein CASMNGVTGELFF. The V and J genes are TRBV19 and TRBJ2-2; tentatively, D is TRBD2 (5 bases). The germline V gene encodes CDR1 LNHDA and CDR2 SQIVND (reference sequence). Trimming removed 7 bases at V and 4 bases at J, with 10 bases between. The CDR3 covers 13 residues.

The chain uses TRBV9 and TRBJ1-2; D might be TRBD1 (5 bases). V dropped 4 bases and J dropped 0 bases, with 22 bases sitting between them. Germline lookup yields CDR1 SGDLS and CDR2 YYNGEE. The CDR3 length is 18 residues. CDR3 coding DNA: TGTGCCAGCAGCTCCCGGGATCACCGAGGGGCCGCTAACTATGGCTACACCTTC. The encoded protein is CASSSRDHRGAANYGYTF.

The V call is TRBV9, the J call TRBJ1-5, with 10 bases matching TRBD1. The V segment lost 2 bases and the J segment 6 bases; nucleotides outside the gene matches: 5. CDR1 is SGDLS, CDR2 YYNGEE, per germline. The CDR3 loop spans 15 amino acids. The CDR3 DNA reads TGTGCCAGCAGCGTTGGGACAGGGGACGGTCAGCCCCAGCATTTT. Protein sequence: CASSVGTGDGQPQHF.

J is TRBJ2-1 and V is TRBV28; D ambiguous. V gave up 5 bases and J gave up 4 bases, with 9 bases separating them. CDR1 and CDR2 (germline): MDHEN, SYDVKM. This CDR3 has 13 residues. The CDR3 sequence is CASSTDGYNEQFF. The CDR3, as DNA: TGTGCCAGCAGTACCGACGGATACAATGAGCAGTTCTTC.

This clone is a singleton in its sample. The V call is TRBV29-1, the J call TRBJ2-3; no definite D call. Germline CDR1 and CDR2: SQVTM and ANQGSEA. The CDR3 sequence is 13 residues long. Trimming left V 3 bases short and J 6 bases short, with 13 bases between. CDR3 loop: CSVEPRSVDTQYF. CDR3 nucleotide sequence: TGCAGCGTTGAGCCCCGGTCAGTTGATACGCAGTATTTT.

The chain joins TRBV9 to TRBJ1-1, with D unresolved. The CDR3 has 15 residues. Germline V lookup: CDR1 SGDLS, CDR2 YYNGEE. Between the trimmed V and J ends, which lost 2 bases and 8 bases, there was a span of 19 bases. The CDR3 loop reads CASSVEGSGPTEAFF. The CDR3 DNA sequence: TGTGCCAGCAGCGTCGAGGGATCCGGGCCCACGGAAGCTTTCTTT.

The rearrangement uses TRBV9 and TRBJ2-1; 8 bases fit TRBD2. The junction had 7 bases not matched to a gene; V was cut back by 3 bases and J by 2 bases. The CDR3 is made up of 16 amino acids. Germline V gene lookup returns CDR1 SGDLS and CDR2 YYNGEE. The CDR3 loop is CASSAEPGLAYNEQFF. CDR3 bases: TGTGCCAGCAGCGCCGAGCCGGGACTAGCCTACAATGAGCAGTTCTTC. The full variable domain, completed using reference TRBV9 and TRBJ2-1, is DSGVTQTPKHLITATGQRVTLRCSPRSGDLSVYWYQQSLDQGLQFLIQYYNGEERAKGNILERFSAQQFPDLHSELNLSSLELGDSALYFCASSAEPGLAYNEQFFGPGTRLTVL.

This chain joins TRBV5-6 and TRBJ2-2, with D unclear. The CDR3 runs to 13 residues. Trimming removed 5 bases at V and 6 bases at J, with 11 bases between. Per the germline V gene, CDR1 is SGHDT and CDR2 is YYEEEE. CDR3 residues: CASSLSESGELFF. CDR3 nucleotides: TGTGCCAGCAGTCTCTCGGAGTCCGGGGAGCTGTTTTTT.

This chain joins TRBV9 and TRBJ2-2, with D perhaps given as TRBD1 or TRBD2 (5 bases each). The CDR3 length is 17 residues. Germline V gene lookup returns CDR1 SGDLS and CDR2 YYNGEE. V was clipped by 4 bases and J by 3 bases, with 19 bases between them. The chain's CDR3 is CASSTGMGEWYTGELFF. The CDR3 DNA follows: TGTGCCAGCAGCACCGGGATGGGGGAATGGTACACCGGGGAGCTGTTTTTT.

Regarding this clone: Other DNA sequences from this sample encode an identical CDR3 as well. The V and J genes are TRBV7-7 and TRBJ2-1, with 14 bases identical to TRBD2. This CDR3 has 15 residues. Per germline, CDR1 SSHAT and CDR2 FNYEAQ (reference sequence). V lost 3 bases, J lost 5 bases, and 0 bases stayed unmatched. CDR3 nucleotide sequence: TGTGCCAGCAGCTTGGGACTAGCGGGAGACAATGAGCAGTTCTTC. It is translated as CASSLGLAGDNEQFF.

CDR3 coding DNA: TGTGCCAGCAGTTGGACACCTTGGCTAGACGAGCAGTACTTC. It is translated as CASSWTPWLDEQYF. The chain carries TRBV27 and TRBJ2-7, with D maybe TRBD1 (5 bases). The CDR3 sequence is 14 residues long. Germline V gives CDR1 MNHEY, CDR2 SMNVEV (reference sequence). The V gene lost 4 bases and the J gene lost 5 bases, with 15 bases spanning the gap.

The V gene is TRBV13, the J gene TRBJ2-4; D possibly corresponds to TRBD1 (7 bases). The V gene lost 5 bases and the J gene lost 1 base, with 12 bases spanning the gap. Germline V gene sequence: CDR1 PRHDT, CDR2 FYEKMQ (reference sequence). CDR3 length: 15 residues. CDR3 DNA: TGTGCCAGCAGCCCTCCAGGGGGGGCCAAAAACATTCAGTACTTC. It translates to CASSPPGGAKNIQYF. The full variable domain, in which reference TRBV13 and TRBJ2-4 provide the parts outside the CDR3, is AAGVIQSPRHLIKEKRETATLKCYPIPRHDTVYWYQQGPGQDPQFLISFYEKMQSDKGSIPDRFSAQQFSDYHSELNMSSLELGDSALYFCASSPPGGAKNIQYFGAGTRLSVL.

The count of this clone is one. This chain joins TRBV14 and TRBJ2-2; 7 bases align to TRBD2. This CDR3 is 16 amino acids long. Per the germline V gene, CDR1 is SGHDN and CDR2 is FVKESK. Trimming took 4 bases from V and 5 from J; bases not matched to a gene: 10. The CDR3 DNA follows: TGTGCCAGCAGCCCAGTTCGGACTAGATTTACCGGGGAGCTGTTTTTT. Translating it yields CASSPVRTRFTGELFF.

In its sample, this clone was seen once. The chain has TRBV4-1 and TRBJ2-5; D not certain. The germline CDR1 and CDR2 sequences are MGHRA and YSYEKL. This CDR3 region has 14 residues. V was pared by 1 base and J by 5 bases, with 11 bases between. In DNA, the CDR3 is TGCGCCAGCAGCCAAGTAGTCTCCGCGGAGACCCAGTACTTC. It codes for CASSQVVSAETQYF.